The next 12 T cell receptor beta chains were all read from a single sample in a study of response to subunit inactivated influenza vaccine listed by TCRdb under 2018. Library method: RT-PCR. Instrument used: Illumina HiSeq 2500. TCRdb's own reprocessing of the public reads used fastp at Q25 and MiXCR and kept productive beta chains. Rows are unified per CDR3 protein, each entry keeping the most common DNA and genes. A total of around 540,000 distinct CDR3 sequences appear in this sample, 10% to 15% of them only once. Together, the top ten hold about a tenth of the sample. This sample comprised PBMCs from blood, obtained on the day of vaccination. These receptor sequences come from a man over 45 who received an inactivated influenza vaccine. Donor details come from another sample of the same person, matched by shared clones.

This clonotype appeared many times. The gene calls are TRBV4-3 and TRBJ2-1; TRBD2 matches at 8 bases. The CDR3 runs 14 residues. CDR1 LGHNA and CDR2 YSLEER come from the germline V gene. V trimming: 1 base; J trimming: 9 bases; junction bases outside the gene matches: 5. For the CDR3, the DNA is TGCGCCAGCAGCCAAGGTTTAGCGGGAAGTGAGCAGTTCTTC. Amino acids: CASSQGLAGSEQFF.

The CDR3 region is CSANTGTGQPQHF. The CDR3, as DNA: TGCAGTGCTAATACAGGGACCGGGCAGCCCCAGCATTTT. The chain combines TRBV20-1 with TRBJ1-5, with D possibly TRBD1 on 6 matching bases. Germline V lookup: CDR1 DFQATT, CDR2 SNEGSKA (reference sequence). This CDR3 has 13 residues. The V gene lost 4 bases and the J gene lost 7 bases, with 14 bases spanning the gap.

This clonotype was picked up many times. One junction end disagrees with the germline gene, perhaps due to a read error. The gene calls are TRBV5-5 and TRBJ1-5; D call uncertain. The CDR3 is 15 residues long. CDR1 SGHKS and CDR2 YYEKEE come from the germline V gene (reference sequence). The CDR3 coding sequence is TGCGCCAGCAGCTTGGAAGGTTATAGCAATCAGCCCCAGCATTTT. Its protein is CASSLEGYSNQPQHF.

The chain has TRBV7-6 and TRBJ2-5; 8 bases are shared with TRBD1. This CDR3 region has 15 residues. Germline assignment: CDR1 SGHVS and CDR2 FNYEAQ. V was pared by 4 bases and J by 5 bases, with 9 bases of the junction left unmatched. This CDR3 reads CASSSRTGYLETQYF. The CDR3 DNA is TGTGCCAGCAGCTCTAGGACAGGGTATCTTGAGACCCAGTACTTC. The full variable domain, rest sourced from reference TRBV7-6 and TRBJ2-5, is GAGVSQSPRYKVTKRGQDVALRCDPISGHVSLYWYRQALGQGPEFLTYFNYEAQQDKSGLPNDRFSAERPEGSISTLTIQRTEQRDSAMYRCASSSRTGYLETQYFGPGTRLLVL.

For the CDR3, the DNA is TGCGCCAGCAGCCAGCGGGCCGCACCAAGGGGAGGCTACACCTTC. Translated, it gives CASSQRAAPRGGYTF. The chain carries TRBV4-1 and TRBJ1-2; D perhaps matches TRBD1 (5 bases). Germline V lookup: CDR1 MGHRA, CDR2 YSYEKL. This CDR3 spans 15 amino acids. Trimming removed 3 bases at V and 8 bases at J, with 19 bases between.

This chain links TRBV5-5 with TRBJ1-5, with D maybe TRBD1 (6 bases). CDR1 and CDR2 (germline): SGHKS, YYEKEE (reference sequence). The V gene lost 0 bases and the J gene lost 2 bases, with 12 bases spanning the gap. This CDR3 spans 16 amino acids. As DNA, the CDR3 is TGTGCCAGCAGCTTGGAGCCCAGGGGCGGCAATCAGCCCCAGCATTTT. Protein: CASSLEPRGGNQPQHF.

The chain employs TRBV4-3 and TRBJ1-5; D gene ambiguous. Germline CDR1 and CDR2: LGHNA and YSLEER. This CDR3 comprises 13 residues. V was cut by 2 bases and J by 7 bases, with 9 bases left in between. DNA of the CDR3: TGCGCCAGCAGCCAATCTGCGGGACAGCCCCAGCATTTT. Protein product: CASSQSAGQPQHF.

Many counts were recorded for this clonotype. The gene calls are TRBV12-3 or TRBV12-4 and TRBJ1-4; D is possibly TRBD1 (6 bases). Trimming stripped 1 base from V and 6 bases from J, with 12 bases between. The CDR3 covers 15 residues. The CDR3 region has the DNA TGTGCCAGCAGTTTAGTCGGCAGGGGATATGAAAAACTGTTTTTT. Protein: CASSLVGRGYEKLFF.

The J gene is TRBJ2-1, the V gene TRBV4-1, with TRBD2 as a possible D gene (6 bases). The germline CDR1 and CDR2 sequences are MGHRA and YSYEKL. CDR3 length: 15 residues. V was pared by 1 base and J by 8 bases, with 15 bases between. In DNA form, the CDR3 reads TGCGCCAGCAGCCAAGTGATGGGGGGAGTGGATGAGCAGTTCTTC. It is translated as CASSQVMGGVDEQFF.

This sequence joins TRBV4-3 and TRBJ2-7, with D uncertain. V lost 0 bases and J 1 base, leaving 13 bases between the germline ends. The CDR3 covers 16 residues. Germline V lookup: CDR1 LGHNA, CDR2 YSLEER. CDR3 nucleotides: TGCGCCAGCAGCCAAGACCGCCTAGGAAGTTCCTACGAGCAGTACTTC. Residues: CASSQDRLGSSYEQYF.

This rearrangement joins TRBV27 to TRBJ2-1; TRBD2 matches 8 bases. Unmatched junction bases numbered 12, after V lost 1 base and J lost 4 bases. In germline, CDR1 is MNHEY, CDR2 SMNVEV (reference sequence). CDR3 length equals 18 residues. The DNA for the CDR3 is TGTGCCAGCAGTTTATTGAAAAGCGGGGGCCCCCCTTACAATGAGCAGTTCTTC. Amino acids: CASSLLKSGGPPYNEQFF.

This chain joins TRBV12-3 or TRBV12-4 and TRBJ2-5; perhaps TRBD1 as D (6 bases). Deletions cut 7 bases from V and 2 bases from J, with 11 bases between. CDR3 length equals 13 residues. CDR3 loop: CASMGALQETQYF. Written as DNA, the CDR3 is TGTGCCAGCATGGGGGCTCTACAAGAGACCCAGTACTTC.